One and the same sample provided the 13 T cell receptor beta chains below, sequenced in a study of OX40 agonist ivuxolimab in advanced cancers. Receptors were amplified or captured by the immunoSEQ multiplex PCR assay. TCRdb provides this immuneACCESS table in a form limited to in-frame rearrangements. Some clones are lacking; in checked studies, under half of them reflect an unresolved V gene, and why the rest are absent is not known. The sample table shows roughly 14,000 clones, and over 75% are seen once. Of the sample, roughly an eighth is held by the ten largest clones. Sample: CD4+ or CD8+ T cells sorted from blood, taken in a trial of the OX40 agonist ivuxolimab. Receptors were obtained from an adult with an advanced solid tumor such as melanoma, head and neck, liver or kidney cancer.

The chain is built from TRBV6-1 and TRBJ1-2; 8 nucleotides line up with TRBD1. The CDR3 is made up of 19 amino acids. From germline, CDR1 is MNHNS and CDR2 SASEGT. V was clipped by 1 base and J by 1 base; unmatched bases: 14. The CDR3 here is CASSEDRTDRGGFNYGYTF. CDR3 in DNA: TGTGCCAGCAGTGAAGATAGGACCGACAGGGGAGGTTTTAACTATGGCTACACCTTC.

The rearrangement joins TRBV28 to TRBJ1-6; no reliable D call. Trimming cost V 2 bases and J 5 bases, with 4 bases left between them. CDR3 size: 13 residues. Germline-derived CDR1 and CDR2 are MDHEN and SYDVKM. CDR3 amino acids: CASSLTDNSPLHF. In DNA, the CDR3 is TGTGCCAGCAGTTTAACGGATAATTCACCCCTCCACTTT.

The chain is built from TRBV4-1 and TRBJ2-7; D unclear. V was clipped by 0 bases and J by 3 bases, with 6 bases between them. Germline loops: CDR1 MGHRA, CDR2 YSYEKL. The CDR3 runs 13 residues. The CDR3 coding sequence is TGCGCCAGCAGCCAAGAAATGCTCTACGAGCAGTACTTC. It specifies CASSQEMLYEQYF.

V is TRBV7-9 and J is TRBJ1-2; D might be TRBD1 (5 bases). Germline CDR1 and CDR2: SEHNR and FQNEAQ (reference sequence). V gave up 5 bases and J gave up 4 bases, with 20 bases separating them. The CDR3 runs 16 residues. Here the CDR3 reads CASSRSQGANLYGYTF. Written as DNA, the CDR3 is TGTGCCAGCAGCCGCTCTCAGGGCGCCAACCTCTATGGCTACACCTTC.

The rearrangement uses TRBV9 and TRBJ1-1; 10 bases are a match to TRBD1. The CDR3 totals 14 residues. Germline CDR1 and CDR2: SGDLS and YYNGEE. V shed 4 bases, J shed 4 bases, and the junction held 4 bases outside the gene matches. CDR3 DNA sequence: TGTGCCAGCAGCCCCCGGGACAGGGGCACTGAAGCTTTCTTT. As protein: CASSPRDRGTEAFF.

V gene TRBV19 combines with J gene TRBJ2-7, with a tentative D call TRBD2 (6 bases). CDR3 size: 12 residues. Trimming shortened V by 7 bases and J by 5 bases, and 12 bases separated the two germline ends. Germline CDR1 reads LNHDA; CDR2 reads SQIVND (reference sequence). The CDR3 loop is CASNGGGHEQYF. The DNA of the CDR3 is TGTGCCAGTAACGGTGGAGGGCACGAGCAGTACTTC.

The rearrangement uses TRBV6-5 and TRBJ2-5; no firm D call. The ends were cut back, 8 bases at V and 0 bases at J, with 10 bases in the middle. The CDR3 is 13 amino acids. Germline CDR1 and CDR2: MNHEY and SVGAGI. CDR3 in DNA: TGTGCCAGCCGAACACAGTACCAAGAGACCCAGTACTTC. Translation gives CASRTQYQETQYF.

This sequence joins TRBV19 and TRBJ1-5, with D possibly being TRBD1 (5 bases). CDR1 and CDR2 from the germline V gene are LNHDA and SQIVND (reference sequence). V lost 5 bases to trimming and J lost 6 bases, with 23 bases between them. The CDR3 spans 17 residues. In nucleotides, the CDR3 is TGTGCCAGTAGTTTGCTCGGATTCGGGGCGGGGGGTCAGCCCCAGCATTTT. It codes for CASSLLGFGAGGQPQHF.

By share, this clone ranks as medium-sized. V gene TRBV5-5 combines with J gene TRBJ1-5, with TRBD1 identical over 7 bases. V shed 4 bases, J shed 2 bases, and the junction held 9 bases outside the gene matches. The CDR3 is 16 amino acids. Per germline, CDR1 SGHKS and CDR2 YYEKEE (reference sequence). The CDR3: CASSPDTGDRNQPQHF. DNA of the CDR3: TGTGCCAGCAGCCCGGATACAGGGGATCGCAATCAGCCCCAGCATTTT.

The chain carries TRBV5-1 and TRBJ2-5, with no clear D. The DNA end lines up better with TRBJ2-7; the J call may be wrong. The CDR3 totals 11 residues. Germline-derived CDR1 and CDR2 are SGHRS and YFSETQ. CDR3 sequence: CASSDSYEQYF. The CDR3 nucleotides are TGCGCCAGCAGCGACTCCTACGAGCAGTACTTC.

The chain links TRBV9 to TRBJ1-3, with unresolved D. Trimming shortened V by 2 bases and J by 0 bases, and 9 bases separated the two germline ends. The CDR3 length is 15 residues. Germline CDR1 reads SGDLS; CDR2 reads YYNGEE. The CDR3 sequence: CASSVEGSSGNTIYF. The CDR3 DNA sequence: TGTGCCAGCAGCGTCGAGGGCAGCTCTGGAAACACCATATATTTT. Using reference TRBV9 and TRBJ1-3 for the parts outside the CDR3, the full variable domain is DSGVTQTPKHLITATGQRVTLRCSPRSGDLSVYWYQQSLDQGLQFLIQYYNGEERAKGNILERFSAQQFPDLHSELNLSSLELGDSALYFCASSVEGSSGNTIYFGEGSWLTVV.

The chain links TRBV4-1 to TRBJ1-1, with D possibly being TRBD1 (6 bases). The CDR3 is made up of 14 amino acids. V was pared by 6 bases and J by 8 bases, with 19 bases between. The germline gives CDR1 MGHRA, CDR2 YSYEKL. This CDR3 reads CASSYRDTGGEAFF. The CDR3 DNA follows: TGCGCCAGCAGTTACCGGGACACCGGGGGGGAAGCTTTCTTT.

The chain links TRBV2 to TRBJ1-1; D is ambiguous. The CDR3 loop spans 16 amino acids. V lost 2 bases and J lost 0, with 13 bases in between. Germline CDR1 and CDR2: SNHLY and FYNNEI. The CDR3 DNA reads TGTGCCAGCAGTGAACCGGAGGAGTCCATGAACACTGAAGCTTTCTTT. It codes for CASSEPEESMNTEAFF.